The clone carrying this TCR beta chain was observed a few times. This entry comes from a study of control samples from healthy donors and cancer patients. Using immunoSEQ multiplex PCR, the repertoire was profiled, and TCRdb retains in-frame clones only, with some absent. The repertoire holds about 110,000 clones, with just under 85% as singletons. V shed 5 bases, J shed 5 bases, and the junction held 4 bases outside the gene matches. The CDR3 runs 13 residues. Germline lookup yields CDR1 MNHEY and CDR2 SVGAGI. The sequencing input was blood. The sequence came from a man aged 18-30 years in good health. The J gene is TRBJ2-7, the V gene TRBV6-5; TRBD1 matches 9 bases. CDR3 region: CASSRDRAHEQYF. In DNA form, the CDR3 reads TGTGCCAGCAGTCGGGACAGGGCCCACGAGCAGTACTTC.